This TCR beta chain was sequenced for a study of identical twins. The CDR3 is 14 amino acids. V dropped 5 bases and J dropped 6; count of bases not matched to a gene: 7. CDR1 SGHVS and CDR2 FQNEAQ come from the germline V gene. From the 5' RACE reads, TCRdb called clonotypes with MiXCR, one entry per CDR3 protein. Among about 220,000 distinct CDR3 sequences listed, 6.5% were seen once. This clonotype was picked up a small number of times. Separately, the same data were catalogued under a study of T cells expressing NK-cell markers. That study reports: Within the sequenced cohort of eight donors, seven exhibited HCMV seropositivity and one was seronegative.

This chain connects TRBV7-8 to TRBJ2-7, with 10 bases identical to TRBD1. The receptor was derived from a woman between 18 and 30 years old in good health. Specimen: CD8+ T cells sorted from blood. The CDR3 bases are TGTGCCAGCAGCCCTTGGACAGGGGGTGGCGAGCAGTACTTC. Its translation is CASSPWTGGGEQYF.